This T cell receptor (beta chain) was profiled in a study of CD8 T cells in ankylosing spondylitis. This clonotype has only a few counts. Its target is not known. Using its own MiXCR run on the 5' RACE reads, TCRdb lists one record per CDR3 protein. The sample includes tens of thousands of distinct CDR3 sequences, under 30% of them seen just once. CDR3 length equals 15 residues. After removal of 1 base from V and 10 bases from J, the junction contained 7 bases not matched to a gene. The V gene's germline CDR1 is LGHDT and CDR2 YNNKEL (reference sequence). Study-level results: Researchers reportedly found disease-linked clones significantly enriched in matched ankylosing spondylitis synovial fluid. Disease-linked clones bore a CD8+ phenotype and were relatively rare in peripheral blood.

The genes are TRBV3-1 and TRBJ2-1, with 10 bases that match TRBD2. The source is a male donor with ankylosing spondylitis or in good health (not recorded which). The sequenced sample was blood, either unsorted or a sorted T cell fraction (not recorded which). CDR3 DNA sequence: TGTGCCAGCAGCCAAGGGACTAGCGGCCTCCAGGAGCAGTTCTTC. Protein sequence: CASSQGTSGLQEQFF.